The T cell receptor (beta chain) under discussion was sequenced for a study of T cells expressing NK-cell markers. At the level of the study: Sorted T-cell subsets CD3+CD56+NKG2C+, CD3+CD56+NKG2C- and CD3+CD56-NKG2C+ were TCR beta-sequenced.

Regarding this clonotype: What it recognizes is unknown.

The CDR3 is 14 residues long. Germline V CDR1 and CDR2: LNHDA, SQIVND (reference sequence). Study-level findings and limits: Dominance of the CD3+CD56-NKG2C+ fraction by these clonotypes also held in several donors.

Making the TCR beta cDNA relied on 5'RACE template switching with UMIs. TCRdb derives one entry per CDR3 protein from the 5' RACE reads, leaving out DNA. This sample contains almost 450,000 distinct CDR3 sequences. Sequences were obtained from blood T cells: a sorted CD56 or NKG2C T cell subset, CD4+ or CD8+ T cells, or bulk PBMC T cells (not recorded which). The source of this sequence is a woman aged 18-70 years in good health. The chain has TRBV19 and TRBJ2-7; TCRdb gives TRBD1 as the D gene, but with no DNA this cannot be confirmed. The CDR3 protein is CASSIGTGAYEQYF. The full variable domain, its missing parts supplied by reference TRBV19 and TRBJ2-7, is DGGITQSPKYLFRKEGQNVTLSCEQNLNHDAMYWYRQDPGQGLRLIYYSQIVNDFQKGDIAEGYSVSREKKESFPLTVTSAQKNPTAFYLCASSIGTGAYEQYFGPGTRLTVT.